A selection of T cell receptor beta chains follows, all from one sample in a study of T-cell memory formation after mild COVID-19. Each CDR3 protein gets one entry after TCRdb re-called the 5' RACE reads with MiXCR. The profile shows about 190,000 distinct CDR3 sequences, roughly 27% of them singletons. The sequencing sample was made of PBMCs or a T cell subset sorted from them (not recorded which). These receptors were obtained from an adult woman who had mild COVID-19 (a few samples of this study predate the infection). Cell type and time point are not known. The CDR3 runs from the conserved cysteine through the conserved F or W. A D gene is named only where the DNA matches it firmly. Expanded clones get a size class; other rows say once, few or many, or leave the size out.

v_gene	abundance	d_gene	j_gene	CDR3nt	CDR3aa
TRBV6-2/TRBV6-3	few	NA	TRBJ2-5	TGTGCCAGCACCTGGTCCCACGACAGTTTACACGGGACCCAGTACTTC	CASTWSHDSLHGTQYF
TRBV7-8	NA	NA	TRBJ1-2	TGTGCCGCGGGCGGGAACTATGGCTACACCTTC	CAAGGNYGYTF
TRBV7-3	NA	NA	TRBJ1-1	TGTGCCAGCAGCCCGGCTTGGACGTCCGAAGCTTTCTTT	CASSPAWTSEAFF
TRBV9	NA	TRBD2	TRBJ2-1	TGTGCCAGCAGCGTCTGGGACTATGTCGATGAGCAGTTCTTC	CASSVWDYVDEQFF
TRBV7-9	NA	NA	TRBJ2-1	TGTGCCAGCGGAGGCGCCCACAATGAGCAGTTCTTC	CASGGAHNEQFF
TRBV6-2/TRBV6-3	many	NA	TRBJ1-1	TGTGCCAGCAGTTACTTGCAGAACACTGAAGCTTTCTTT	CASSYLQNTEAFF
TRBV30	NA	NA	TRBJ1-2	TGTGCCTGGAGCAAAGCAGGGATCTATGGCTACACCTTC	CAWSKAGIYGYTF
TRBV7-9	few	NA	TRBJ1-4	TGTGCCAGCAGCTTAGGGGGAGGCCCCTTGTTTTTT	CASSLGGGPLFF
TRBV28	NA	NA	TRBJ1-5	TGTGCCAGCAGCGCTCTGTCGTTTGGCAGAGGCCACAATCAGCCCCAGCATTTT	CASSALSFGRGHNQPQHF
TRBV7-8	NA	TRBD2	TRBJ2-1	TGTGCCAGCAGCCCTATCGGGACTAAAAGAATCCATGAGCAGTTCTTC	CASSPIGTKRIHEQFF
TRBV6-5	NA	TRBD2	TRBJ2-1	TGTGCCAGCAGTTACTCAGCTGGACTAGCAGGGCCGTTTGAGCAGTTCTTC	CASSYSAGLAGPFEQFF
TRBV5-6	NA	NA	TRBJ1-1	TGTGCCAGCAGCTTTTTCGCCGGGAACACTGAAGCTTTCTTT	CASSFFAGNTEAFF
TRBV4-1	NA	NA	TRBJ2-1	TGCGCCAGCAGCCAAGAGGAAAGGGGTACGGGTTGGGAGCAGTTCTTC	CASSQEERGTGWEQFF
TRBV25-1	medium-sized	NA	TRBJ2-3	TGTGCCAGCAGCTCTAGCGTGGAGAGAACAGATACGCAGTATTTT	CASSSSVERTDTQYF
TRBV21-1	NA	NA	TRBJ1-5	TGTGCCAGCAGCAGGACAGGGGGCTGTCAGCCCCAGCATTTT	CASSRTGGCQPQHF
TRBV18	NA	NA	TRBJ1-1	TGTGCCAGCTCACCTCTAGCGATGAACACTGAAGCTTTCTTT	CASSPLAMNTEAFF
TRBV2	few	NA	TRBJ2-5	TGTGCCAGCAGTGAATGGGTCAGGAGTGAGACCCAGTACTTC	CASSEWVRSETQYF
TRBV4-2	NA	NA	TRBJ2-3	TGTGCCAGCAGCCAAGAAAGGCTAGATACGCAGTATTTT	CASSQERLDTQYF
TRBV7-2	NA	NA	TRBJ2-5	TGTGCCAGCAGCTTAGCGATGTCAGGGACCCAGTACTTC	CASSLAMSGTQYF
TRBV6-2/TRBV6-3	NA	TRBD2	TRBJ2-1	TGTGCCAGCGCGGCCCACTCTAGCGGCTCCTACAATGAGCAGTTCTTC	CASAAHSSGSYNEQFF
TRBV2	NA	TRBD2	TRBJ2-1	TGTGCCAGCAGTAGGTTAGCGGGGACCCAGTTCTTC	CASSRLAGTQFF
TRBV29-1	NA	TRBD1	TRBJ2-5	TGCAGCGTTTCCGACAGGGGGGGGTCCGAGACCCAGTACTTC	CSVSDRGGSETQYF
TRBV6-5	NA	NA	TRBJ2-5	TGTGCCAGCAGTTATAAGGCGGCTGAAATCCAAGAGACCCAGTACTTC	CASSYKAAEIQETQYF
TRBV5-1	NA	NA	TRBJ2-3	TGCGCCAGCAGCTTGGGACGTTTCGACTTCACAGATACGCAGTATTTT	CASSLGRFDFTDTQYF
TRBV2	NA	NA	TRBJ1-4	TGTGCCAGCAGTCTCGTAGAGGGGCGGTCTAATGAAAAACTGTTTTTT	CASSLVEGRSNEKLFF
TRBV6-6	few	TRBD2	TRBJ2-7	TGTGCCAGCAGTGAGACTAGCGGGGGGGCCCACGAGCAGTACTTC	CASSETSGGAHEQYF
TRBV5-5	few	NA	TRBJ1-2	TGTGCCAGCAGCACCTTGGACGGGTATGGCTACACCTTC	CASSTLDGYGYTF
TRBV6-2/TRBV6-3	NA	TRBD2	TRBJ2-1	TGTGCCAGCCATTCTCCTCGGACTAGCGGGGGGAATGAGCAGTTCTTC	CASHSPRTSGGNEQFF
TRBV20-1	NA	TRBD1	TRBJ1-1	TGCAGTGCTAAGAGGGGGGACAGAAGGGCTGAAGCTTTCTTT	CSAKRGDRRAEAFF
TRBV5-1	few	TRBD2	TRBJ2-7	TGCGCCAGCAGCTCACCTAGCGGGGGGGCCGTCTACGAGCAGTACTTC	CASSSPSGGAVYEQYF
TRBV7-6	NA	NA	TRBJ1-6	TGTGCCAGCAGCTTAGTGGAGGGAGTGCTTGAGAATTCACCCCTCCACTTT	CASSLVEGVLENSPLHF
TRBV11-2	NA	NA	TRBJ1-5	TGTGCCAGCAGCTTAGATCACGGCTTGGGGCCCCAGCATTTT	CASSLDHGLGPQHF
TRBV14	few	NA	TRBJ2-2	TGTGCCAGCAGCCAAGAGACCCATCCGACCGGGGAGCTGTTTTTT	CASSQETHPTGELFF
TRBV6-2/TRBV6-3	few	NA	TRBJ2-1	TGTGCCAGCAGCTGGGACTCGAGCTCCTACAATGAGCAGTTCTTC	CASSWDSSSYNEQFF
TRBV29-1	few	TRBD1	TRBJ2-2	TGCAGCGTTAAACAACCGGGACAGAGGACCGGGGAGCTGTTTTTT	CSVKQPGQRTGELFF
TRBV7-9	NA	TRBD1	TRBJ1-5	TGTGCCAGCAGCTTAAGCCTGACAGGGAAACAGCCCCAGCATTTT	CASSLSLTGKQPQHF
TRBV3-1	few	TRBD2	TRBJ2-2	TGTGCCAGCAGAGCACCTAGCGGGAGGACCGGGGAGCTGTTTTTT	CASRAPSGRTGELFF